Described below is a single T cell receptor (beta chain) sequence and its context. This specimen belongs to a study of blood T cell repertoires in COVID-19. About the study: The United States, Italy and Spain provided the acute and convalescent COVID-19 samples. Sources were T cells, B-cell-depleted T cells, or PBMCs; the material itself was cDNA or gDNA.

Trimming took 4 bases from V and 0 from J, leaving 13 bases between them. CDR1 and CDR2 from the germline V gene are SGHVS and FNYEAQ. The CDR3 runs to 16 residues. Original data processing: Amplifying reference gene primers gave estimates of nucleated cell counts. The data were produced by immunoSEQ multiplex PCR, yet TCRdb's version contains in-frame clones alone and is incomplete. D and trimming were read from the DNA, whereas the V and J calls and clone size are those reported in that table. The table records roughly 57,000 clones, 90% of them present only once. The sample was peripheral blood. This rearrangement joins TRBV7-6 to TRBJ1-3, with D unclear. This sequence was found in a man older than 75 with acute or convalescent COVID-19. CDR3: CASSSLSSRSGNTIYF. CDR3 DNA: TGTGCCAGCAGCTCCCTCAGTTCCCGCTCTGGAAACACCATATATTTT.